This T cell receptor beta chain was sequenced in a study of response to subunit inactivated influenza vaccine. Study-wide points: Only a handful of new T cells, the authors suggested, are recruited with each seasonal influenza vaccination.

A note on this clonotype: As yet, its antigen is unknown.

The CDR3 runs 15 residues. Germline assignment: CDR1 MNHEY and CDR2 SVGEGT. The V gene lost 6 bases and the J gene lost 3 bases, with 18 bases spanning the gap. Using its own MiXCR run on the RT-PCR reads, TCRdb lists one record per CDR3 protein. The table includes about 830,000 distinct CDR3 sequences, approximately 18% detected once. The chain recombines TRBV6-2 or TRBV6-3 with TRBJ2-7; D might be TRBD2 (6 bases). Sequencing was performed on PBMCs from blood, taken approximately 5 days after vaccination. The clonotype originates from a middle-aged man who received an inactivated influenza vaccine. DNA for the CDR3: TGTGCCAGCAGACCCTATGCGGGGCGGAACTACGAGCAGTACTTC. It is translated as CASRPYAGRNYEQYF.